The 10 T cell receptor beta chains given below trace back to one sample, sequenced in a study of human T cells and chemical hapten exposure. This sample's time point: pre-sensitization, week 0. Treatment in this sample: therapeutic diphenylcyclopropenone sensitization with weekly scalp DPC. MiXCR was run by TCRdb on the RACE reads, yielding one entry per CDR3 protein. The table records approximately 260,000 distinct CDR3 sequences, approximately 7.5% of them present only once. The material sequenced was whole blood, taken in connection with sensitization to the hapten diphenylcyclopropenone (DPC). These receptors were collected from a young man with alopecia areata. Some clones in this sample may be carry-over from other donors' samples.

This sequence joins TRBV5-1 and TRBJ2-1; D unresolved. V lost 4 bases and J 0 bases, leaving 8 bases between the germline ends. This CDR3 is 14 amino acids long. Germline CDR1 and CDR2: SGHRS and YFSETQ. CDR3 amino acids: CASSMLSSYNEQFF. CDR3 bases: TGCGCCAGCAGCATGTTGAGCTCCTACAATGAGCAGTTCTTC.

In this sample, this clonotype turned up many times. CDR3 sequence: CASSSSGTNTGELFF. CDR3 sequence (DNA): TGTGCCAGCAGCTCCAGCGGCACGAACACCGGGGAGCTGTTTTTT. This rearrangement joins TRBV11-3 to TRBJ2-2; D possibly corresponds to TRBD2 (5 bases). This CDR3 contains 15 residues. The germline V and J ends were trimmed by 4 bases and 0 bases, with 9 bases remaining between them. Germline V gives CDR1 SGHNT, CDR2 YENEEA.

This clonotype has a count of ten or more. CDR3 bases: TGTGCCAGCAGTGAACCGGGTCCCAATCAGCCCCAGCATTTT. It is translated as CASSEPGPNQPQHF. V is TRBV2 and J is TRBJ1-5; D not certain. V lost 2 bases to trimming and J lost 3 bases, with 8 bases between them. In germline, CDR1 is SNHLY, CDR2 FYNNEI. The CDR3 sequence is 14 residues long.

This clonotype appeared a few times. This chain connects TRBV27 to TRBJ2-5; no clear D gene. CDR1 is MNHEY and CDR2 is SMNVEV in the germline V gene (reference sequence). The CDR3 has 13 residues. The V and J ends lost 4 bases and 4 bases respectively, with 10 bases between them. The DNA for the CDR3 is TGTGCCAGCAGTTGGTCGCAGTTAGAGACCCAGTACTTC. Translation gives CASSWSQLETQYF.

In this sample, this clonotype turned up a few times. The genes are TRBV6-2 or TRBV6-3 and TRBJ1-2; the D is unclear. V was trimmed by 0 bases and J by 4 bases, leaving 9 bases between them. This CDR3 comprises 14 residues. The germline gives CDR1 MNHEY, CDR2 SVGEGT. CDR3 amino acids: CASSYSIRSYGYTF. CDR3 bases: TGTGCCAGCAGTTACTCGATTCGTAGCTATGGCTACACCTTC.

This clonotype appeared many times. The chain links TRBV6-6 to TRBJ2-2; 11 bases fit TRBD1. Trimming removed 2 bases from V and 6 bases from J; junction bases left unmatched: 5. The CDR3 length is 16 residues. Germline CDR1 is MNHNY and CDR2 is SVGAGI (reference sequence). CDR3 sequence: CASSYGTGGMAGELFF. Here the CDR3 DNA reads TGTGCCAGCAGTTACGGGACAGGGGGGATGGCCGGGGAGCTGTTTTTT.

This clonotype showed up just a few times. This chain links TRBV28 with TRBJ2-7; no clear D. The germline CDR1 and CDR2 sequences are MDHEN and SYDVKM. V gave up 1 base and J gave up 6 bases, with 4 bases separating them. The CDR3 covers 11 residues. For the CDR3, the DNA is TGTGCCAGCAGTTTATCCCTCGAGCAGTACTTC. Translating it yields CASSLSLEQYF. The variable domain in full, completed from reference TRBV28 and TRBJ2-7, reads DVKVTQSSRYLVKRTGEKVFLECVQDMDHENMFWYRQDPGLGLRLIYFSYDVKMKEKGDIPEGYSVSREKKERFSLILESASTNQTSMYLCASSLSLEQYFGPGTRLTVT.

V and J are TRBV7-8 and TRBJ2-2; 9 nucleotides match TRBD1. The CDR3 runs to 16 residues. Germline CDR1 is SGHVS and CDR2 is FQNEAQ. J lost 3 bases, V lost 3 bases, and 5 bases had no gene match. The CDR3 sequence: CASSFTGGSDTGELFF. DNA for the CDR3: TGTGCCAGCAGCTTCACAGGGGGCTCGGACACCGGGGAGCTGTTTTTT.

This clonotype came up many times. The chain uses TRBV10-3 and TRBJ2-1, with 11 bases fitting TRBD1. The CDR3 runs to 15 residues. V shed 4 bases and J 6 bases; nucleotides not matched to a gene: 5. Per germline, CDR1 ENHRY and CDR2 SYGVKD. CDR3 coding DNA: TGTGCCATCAGTGCCTCCGGGACAGGGGGCAATGAGCAGTTCTTC. It specifies CAISASGTGGNEQFF.

Turning to this clonotype: Since the CDR3 does not end with the conserved phenylalanine or tryptophan, this likely comes from a read error. The rearrangement joins TRBV27 to TRBJ2-1; D ambiguous. CDR3 length equals 14 residues. The V and J ends lost 6 bases and 3 bases respectively, with 12 bases between them. Germline V gene lookup returns CDR1 MNHEY and CDR2 SMNVEV (reference sequence). CDR3 DNA: TGTGCCAGCAGCATGGACGGGCTCTACAATGAGCAGTTCTCC. Translating it yields CASSMDGLYNEQFS.